This T cell receptor beta chain was recovered during a study of Ad26.COV2.S vaccination and SARS-CoV-2 variants. Study information: In the study, Ad26.COV2.S was injected intramuscularly once, or twice 56 days apart.

Treatment indicated: about 20 received Ad26.COV2.S at low or high dose, single or two shots; roughly 5 received placebo; per-sample allocation not given. Collection of the samples took place on day 63 after the first injection of vaccine or placebo. Participants' vaccine, an Ad26 vector, delivered Wuhan-strain SARS-CoV-2 spike. Germline CDR1 SGHVS, CDR2 FQNEAQ. V trimming: 3 bases; J trimming: 7 bases; junction bases outside the gene matches: 8. CDR3 length equals 15 residues. The repertoire was sequenced with immunoSEQ multiplex PCR; TCRdb's copy has only in-frame clones and lacks some. The sample has some 300,000 clones, 86% seen once.

This clonotype originated in a person aged 18-60 years who received the Ad26.COV2.S COVID-19 vaccine or a placebo. The chain has TRBV7-8 and TRBJ1-4; 7 nucleotides line up with TRBD1. Sequences were derived from peripheral blood, sampled in a trial of Ad26.COV2.S vaccine versus placebo. This CDR3 reads CASSLHRGEGEKLFF. The CDR3 DNA follows: TGTGCCAGCAGCTTGCACAGGGGTGAAGGTGAAAAACTGTTTTTT.